This note documents a single T cell receptor (beta chain) sequence. What it recognizes is unknown. This sample stems from a study of T cells after yellow fever vaccination. Each CDR3 protein is one row after TCRdb ran MiXCR on the 5' RACE reads. The sample gives about 510,000 distinct CDR3 sequences, 20% to 25% of which show up once; approximately 16% is in the top ten. Study-wide results and caveats: A weaker secondary response peaked on day 5, the primary on day 15. At under 97% for CD4 and about 88% for CD8, most primary-vaccination clones showed up again after the booster.

This sequence was found in a man aged 18 to 30 who received the YFV17D yellow fever vaccine. This sample comprised PBMCs, obtained roughly 20 days after the first yellow fever vaccination.

The DNA for the CDR3 is TGTGCCAGCAGTATTAGGGGACAGGTTGGGTCACCCCTCCACTTT. Translation: CASSIRGQVGSPLHF. The chain couples TRBV27 to TRBJ1-6, with 8 bases aligning to TRBD1. The germline V gene has CDR1 MNHEY and CDR2 SMNVEV (reference sequence). The CDR3 has 15 residues. Trimming cost V 5 bases and J 10 bases; bases outside gene matches: 10.